The 5 T cell receptor beta chains reported below all come from one sample, sequenced in a study of T cell responses to AZD1222 COVID-19 vaccine. Assay used: immunoSEQ multiplex PCR; TCRdb lists only in-frame clones, some missing. Among about 84,000 clones listed, 70% to 90% were seen once. This specimen was peripheral blood, taken 28 days after the second AZD1222 dose. The receptors derive from an adult who received the AZD1222 COVID-19 vaccine.

The gene calls are TRBV19 and TRBJ2-1; 8 positions agree with TRBD2. The CDR3 totals 14 residues. V was pared by 5 bases and J by 3 bases, with 3 bases of the junction left unmatched. Germline values: CDR1 LNHDA, CDR2 SQIVND (reference sequence). The CDR3 is CASSRGGLYNEQFF. CDR3 sequence (DNA): TGTGCCAGTAGTCGGGGGGGCCTCTACAATGAGCAGTTCTTC.

This clone was counted a single time. The chain has TRBV6-1 and TRBJ2-7, with D maybe TRBD2 (5 bases). Per the germline V gene, CDR1 is MNHNS and CDR2 is SASEGT. Trimming took 0 bases from V and 3 from J, leaving 6 bases between them. This CDR3 spans 13 amino acids. The CDR3, as DNA: TGTGCCAGCAGTGAAGCGGGAGTCTACGAGCAGTACGTC. This encodes CASSEAGVYEQYV.

V and J are TRBV7-2 and TRBJ2-2; TRBD1 might be the D (5 bases). The CDR3 loop spans 14 amino acids. V dropped 5 bases and J dropped 3 bases, with 10 bases sitting between them. The germline gives CDR1 SGHTA, CDR2 FQGNSA. CDR3 nucleotide sequence: TGTGCCAGCAGCCCAGGGTCTCACACCGGGGAGCTGTTTTTT. This translates into CASSPGSHTGELFF.

The chain carries TRBV19 and TRBJ2-1; 8 bases are a match to TRBD2. The CDR3 runs 14 residues. Germline V gene sequence: CDR1 LNHDA, CDR2 SQIVND (reference sequence). With V trimmed by 4 bases and J by 6 bases, 5 bases remained unmatched. In DNA form, the CDR3 reads TGTGCCAGTAGTACTGGGACTAGATTCAATGAGCAGTTCTTC. This sequence encodes CASSTGTRFNEQFF.

The rearrangement uses TRBV12-5 and TRBJ1-4, with D unclear. The CDR3 runs to 19 residues. Trimming cost V 3 bases and J 0 bases, with 20 bases left between them. Germline V lookup: CDR1 LGHNT, CDR2 FRNRAP. CDR3 sequence: CASGLPPWSYSATNEKLFF. The CDR3 DNA follows: TGTGCTAGTGGTTTACCCCCATGGTCCTACAGTGCAACTAATGAAAAACTGTTTTTT. Together with reference TRBV12-5 and TRBJ1-4, the CDR3 gives the full variable domain: DARVTQTPRHKVTEMGQEVTMRCQPILGHNTVFWYRQTMMQGLELLAYFRNRAPLDDSGMPKDRFSAEMPDATLATLKIQPSEPRDSAVYFCASGLPPWSYSATNEKLFFGSGTQLSVL.